The 14 T cell receptor beta chains presented below share a single source sample, sequenced in a study of blood T cell repertoires in COVID-19. TCRdb keeps only in-frame clones here, not all; method: immunoSEQ multiplex PCR. The data contain 200,000 to 250,000 clones, approximately 85% of them singletons. Sequenced: peripheral blood. All receptors derive from a man in his forties or fifties with COVID-19, enrolled during active disease.

J is TRBJ1-5 and V is TRBV12-3 or TRBV12-4; D might be TRBD1 (5 bases). The CDR3 covers 13 residues. The V end was cut by 5 bases, the J end by 3 bases, with 8 bases between. The CDR3 nucleotides read TGTGCCAGCAGTCGGACATACAATCAGCCCCAGCATTTT. It codes for CASSRTYNQPQHF.

The CDR3 DNA reads TGTGCCAGTAGTTCCAACCCGACAATCCTGAACACTGAAGCTTTCTTT. Translation: CASSSNPTILNTEAFF. The chain combines TRBV19 with TRBJ1-1; no reliable D call. The CDR3 is made up of 16 amino acids. V lost 5 bases to trimming and J lost 0 bases, with 16 bases between them. Per the germline V gene, CDR1 is LNHDA and CDR2 is SQIVND (reference sequence). Complete variable domain (other parts from reference TRBV19 and TRBJ1-1): DGGITQSPKYLFRKEGQNVTLSCEQNLNHDAMYWYRQDPGQGLRLIYYSQIVNDFQKGDIAEGYSVSREKKESFPLTVTSAQKNPTAFYLCASSSNPTILNTEAFFGQGTRLTVV.

A single count supports this clone. The genes are TRBV6-5 and TRBJ2-2; 7 bases align to TRBD2. Per the germline V gene, CDR1 is MNHEY and CDR2 is SVGAGI. The CDR3 totals 14 residues. CDR3 amino acids: CVSGREGVTGELFF. Written as DNA, the CDR3 is TGTGTATCTGGGAGGGAAGGGGTCACCGGGGAGCTGTTTTTT.

The chain is built from TRBV6-5 and TRBJ1-2, with D uncertain. This CDR3 contains 14 residues. Germline CDR1 reads MNHEY; CDR2 reads SVGAGI. The ends were cut back, 4 bases at V and 3 bases at J, with 12 bases in the middle. The CDR3 DNA is TGTGCCAGCAGTTCTGAGCGCGGTGACTATGGCTACACCTTC. It translates to CASSSERGDYGYTF.

In this sample, this clone turned up a few times. The chain recombines TRBV5-1 with TRBJ2-1; 9 nucleotides match TRBD2. The trim removed 4 bases at V and 3 bases at J, leaving 2 bases unmatched. From germline, CDR1 is SGHRS and CDR2 YFSETQ. This CDR3 region has 14 residues. The CDR3 sequence: CASSTAGGYNEQFF. As DNA, the CDR3 is TGCGCCAGCAGCACAGCGGGGGGCTACAATGAGCAGTTCTTC. The full variable domain, in which reference TRBV5-1 and TRBJ2-1 provide the parts outside the CDR3, is KAGVTQTPRYLIKTRGQQVTLSCSPISGHRSVSWYQQTPGQGLQFLFEYFSETQRNKGNFPGRFSGRQFSNSRSEMNVSTLELGDSALYLCASSTAGGYNEQFFGPGTRLTVL.

The chain uses TRBV29-1 and TRBJ1-4; 8 bases line up with TRBD1. V was pared by 0 bases and J by 7 bases, with 1 base of the junction left unmatched. The CDR3 totals 13 residues. From germline, CDR1 is SQVTM and CDR2 ANQGSEA. CDR3 nucleotides: TGCAGCGTTGAAGACAGGGGGCTTGAAAAACTGTTTTTT. Protein sequence: CSVEDRGLEKLFF.

The rearrangement links TRBV5-8 to TRBJ1-5; the match to TRBD1 covers 8 bases. This CDR3 comprises 17 residues. V lost 4 bases and J lost 4; bases outside the gene matches: 13. Germline CDR1 is SGHTS and CDR2 is YDEGEE. This chain's CDR3 is CASSEQGGSRWNQPQHF. Here the CDR3 DNA reads TGTGCCAGCAGCGAACAGGGGGGTTCTAGATGGAATCAGCCCCAGCATTTT.

The chain links TRBV12-3 or TRBV12-4 to TRBJ2-1, with D possibly being TRBD2 (5 bases). Trimming cost V 7 bases and J 9 bases, with 16 bases left between them. The CDR3 has 13 residues. This CDR3 is CASTLREGLEQFF. CDR3 in DNA: TGTGCCAGCACCCTCCGTGAGGGCCTTGAGCAGTTCTTC.

In this sample, this clone turned up once. V is TRBV15 and J is TRBJ2-7; 9 nucleotides line up with TRBD1. Losses at the gene ends were 4 bases for V and 3 bases for J; bases not matched to a gene: 1. CDR3 length: 13 residues. The germline gives CDR1 LNHNV, CDR2 YYDKDF (reference sequence). CDR3 nucleotide sequence: TGTGCCACCAGCACGGGACAGGGCTACGAGCAGTACTTC. As protein: CATSTGQGYEQYF.

The rearrangement joins TRBV2 to TRBJ1-2; D is unclear. The CDR3 sequence is 12 residues long. V was cut by 0 bases and J by 8 bases, with 7 bases left in between. In germline, CDR1 is SNHLY, CDR2 FYNNEI. CDR3 in DNA: TGTGCCAGCAGTGAAGCGTCACAGGGCTACACCTTC. Its protein is CASSEASQGYTF.

The rearrangement joins TRBV6-5 to TRBJ1-1; D is possibly TRBD1 (6 bases). V lost 5 bases, J lost 5 bases, and 18 bases lay in between. From germline, CDR1 is MNHEY and CDR2 SVGAGI. The CDR3 totals 15 residues. The CDR3 loop reads CASSQRGGGTTEAFF. The CDR3 DNA reads as TGTGCCAGCAGTCAAAGGGGGGGCGGGACGACTGAAGCTTTCTTT.

This sequence joins TRBV5-4 and TRBJ1-2, with D maybe TRBD1 (6 bases). Trimming left V 2 bases short and J 2 bases short, with 19 bases between. Germline CDR1 SGHNT, CDR2 YYREEE (reference sequence). The CDR3 covers 17 residues. The CDR3, as DNA: TGTGCCAGCAGCTTTGGGGGGGGCTGGGAAGTCAACTATGGCTACACCTTC. The encoded protein is CASSFGGGWEVNYGYTF.

This clone showed up just a few times. V gene TRBV13 combines with J gene TRBJ2-7, with 8 bases that match TRBD1. Germline V lookup: CDR1 PRHDT, CDR2 FYEKMQ (reference sequence). The CDR3 has 14 amino acids. V shed 6 bases, J shed 0 bases, and the junction held 4 bases outside the gene matches. CDR3 coding DNA: TGTGCCAGCAGAAGGACAGGGTACTCCTACGAGCAGTACTTC. This codes for CASRRTGYSYEQYF.

The rearrangement uses TRBV18 and TRBJ2-1, with TRBD1 identical over 8 bases. The CDR3 loop spans 15 amino acids. Germline CDR1 reads KGHSH; CDR2 reads LQKENI. Trimming cost V 3 bases and J 8 bases; bases outside gene matches: 9. Here the CDR3 DNA reads TGTGCCAGCTCACCGAGGACAGGGAATAGGGATGAGCAGTTCTTC. It yields the protein CASSPRTGNRDEQFF.